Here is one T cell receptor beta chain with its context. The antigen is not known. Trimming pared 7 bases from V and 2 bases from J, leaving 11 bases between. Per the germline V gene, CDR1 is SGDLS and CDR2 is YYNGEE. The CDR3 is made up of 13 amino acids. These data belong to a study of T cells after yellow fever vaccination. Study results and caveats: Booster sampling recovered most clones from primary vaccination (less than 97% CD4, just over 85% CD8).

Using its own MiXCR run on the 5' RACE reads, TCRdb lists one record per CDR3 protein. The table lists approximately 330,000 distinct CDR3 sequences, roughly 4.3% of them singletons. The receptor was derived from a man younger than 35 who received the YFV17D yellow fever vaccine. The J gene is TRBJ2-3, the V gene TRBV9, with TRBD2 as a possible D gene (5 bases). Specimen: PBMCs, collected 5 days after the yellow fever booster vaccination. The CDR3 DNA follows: TGTGCCAGCTCAGCGGCCCCCACAGATACGCAGTATTTT. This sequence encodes CASSAAPTDTQYF.